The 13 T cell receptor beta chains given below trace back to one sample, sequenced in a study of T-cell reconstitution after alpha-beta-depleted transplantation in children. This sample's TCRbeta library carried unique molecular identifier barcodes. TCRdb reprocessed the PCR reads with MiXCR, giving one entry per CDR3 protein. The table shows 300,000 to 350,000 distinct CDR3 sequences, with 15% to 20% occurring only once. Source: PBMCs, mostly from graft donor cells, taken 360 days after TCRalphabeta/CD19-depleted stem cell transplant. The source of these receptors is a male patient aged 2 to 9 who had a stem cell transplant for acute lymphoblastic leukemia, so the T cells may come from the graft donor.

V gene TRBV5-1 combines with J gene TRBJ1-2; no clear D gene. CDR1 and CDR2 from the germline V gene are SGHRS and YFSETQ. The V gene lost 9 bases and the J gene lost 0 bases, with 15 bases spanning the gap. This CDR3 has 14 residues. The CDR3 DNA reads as TGCGCCACCCGAGAGCCAGCCTCTAACTATGGCTACACCTTC. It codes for CATREPASNYGYTF.

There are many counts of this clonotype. The CDR3 is CSAAHRQRTSSEQYF. The CDR3, as DNA: TGCAGTGCCGCACACCGACAGCGTACCTCTTCCGAGCAGTACTTC. The rearrangement joins TRBV20-1 to TRBJ2-7, with D perhaps TRBD1 (5 bases). The CDR3 length is 15 residues. V lost 6 bases and J lost 6, with 24 bases in between. The germline CDR1 and CDR2 sequences are DFQATT and SNEGSKA (reference sequence).

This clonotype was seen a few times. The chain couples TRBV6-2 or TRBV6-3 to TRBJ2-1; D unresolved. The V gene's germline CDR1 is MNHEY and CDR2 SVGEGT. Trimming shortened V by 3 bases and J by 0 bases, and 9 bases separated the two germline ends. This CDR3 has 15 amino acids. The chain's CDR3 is CASSYTAYSYNEQFF. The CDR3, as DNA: TGTGCCAGCAGTTATACGGCGTACTCCTACAATGAGCAGTTCTTC.

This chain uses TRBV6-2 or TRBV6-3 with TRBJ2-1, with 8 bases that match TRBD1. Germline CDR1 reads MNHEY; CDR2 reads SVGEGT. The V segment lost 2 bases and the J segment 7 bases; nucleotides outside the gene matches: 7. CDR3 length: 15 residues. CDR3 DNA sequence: TGTGCCAGCAGTTACGTTCAGGGGGCGGAAAATGAGCAGTTCTTC. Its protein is CASSYVQGAENEQFF.

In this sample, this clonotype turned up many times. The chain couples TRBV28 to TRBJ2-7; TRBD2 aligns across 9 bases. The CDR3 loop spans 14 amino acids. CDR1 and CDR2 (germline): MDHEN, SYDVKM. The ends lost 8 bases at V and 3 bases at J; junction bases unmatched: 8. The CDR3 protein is CASGSGSALYEQYF. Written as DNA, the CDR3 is TGTGCCAGCGGTAGCGGGAGCGCCCTCTACGAGCAGTACTTC.

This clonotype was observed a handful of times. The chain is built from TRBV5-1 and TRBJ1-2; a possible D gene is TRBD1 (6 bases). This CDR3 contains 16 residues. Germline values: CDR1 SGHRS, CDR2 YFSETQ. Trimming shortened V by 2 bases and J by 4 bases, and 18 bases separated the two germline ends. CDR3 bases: TGCGCCAGCAGCTTTGTGGTCGAGGGGGATGGCTATGGCTACACCTTC. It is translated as CASSFVVEGDGYGYTF. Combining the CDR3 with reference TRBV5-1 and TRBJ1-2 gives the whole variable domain KAGVTQTPRYLIKTRGQQVTLSCSPISGHRSVSWYQQTPGQGLQFLFEYFSETQRNKGNFPGRFSGRQFSNSRSEMNVSTLELGDSALYLCASSFVVEGDGYGYTFGSGTRLTVV.

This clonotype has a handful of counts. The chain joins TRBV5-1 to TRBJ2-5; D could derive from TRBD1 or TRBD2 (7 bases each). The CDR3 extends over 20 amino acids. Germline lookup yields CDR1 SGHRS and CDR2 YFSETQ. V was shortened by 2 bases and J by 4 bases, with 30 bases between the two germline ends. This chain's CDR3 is CASSLGTNRGWSPRLETQYF. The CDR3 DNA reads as TGCGCCAGCAGCTTAGGGACTAACAGGGGCTGGAGCCCACGTCTAGAGACCCAGTACTTC. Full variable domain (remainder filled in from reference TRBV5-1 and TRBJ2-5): KAGVTQTPRYLIKTRGQQVTLSCSPISGHRSVSWYQQTPGQGLQFLFEYFSETQRNKGNFPGRFSGRQFSNSRSEMNVSTLELGDSALYLCASSLGTNRGWSPRLETQYFGPGTRLLVL.

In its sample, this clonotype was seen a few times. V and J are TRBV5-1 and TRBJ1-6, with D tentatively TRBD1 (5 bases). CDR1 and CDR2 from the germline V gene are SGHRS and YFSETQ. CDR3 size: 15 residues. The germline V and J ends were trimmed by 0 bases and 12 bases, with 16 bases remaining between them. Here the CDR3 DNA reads TGCGCCAGCAGCTTGGACCACAGGCTTGGTGAACCCCTCCACTTT. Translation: CASSLDHRLGEPLHF.

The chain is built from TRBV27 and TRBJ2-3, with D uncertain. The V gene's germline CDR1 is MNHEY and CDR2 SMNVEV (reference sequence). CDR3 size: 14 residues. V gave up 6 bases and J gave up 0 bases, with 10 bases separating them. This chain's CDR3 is CASSRTFSTDTQYF. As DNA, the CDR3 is TGTGCCAGCAGCCGGACCTTTAGCACAGATACGCAGTATTTT.

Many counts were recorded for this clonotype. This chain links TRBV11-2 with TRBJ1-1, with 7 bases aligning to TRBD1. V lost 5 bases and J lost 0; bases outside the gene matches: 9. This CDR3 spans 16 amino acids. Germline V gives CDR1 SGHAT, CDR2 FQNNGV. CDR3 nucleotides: TGTGCCAGCAGCGGAAGGTTGACAGGGTTGAACACTGAAGCTTTCTTT. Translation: CASSGRLTGLNTEAFF.

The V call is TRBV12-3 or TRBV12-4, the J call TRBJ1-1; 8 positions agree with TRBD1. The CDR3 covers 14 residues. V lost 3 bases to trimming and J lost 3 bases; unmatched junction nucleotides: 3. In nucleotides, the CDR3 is TGTGCCAGCAGTTTCCAGGGGGCGTACACTGAAGCTTTCTTT. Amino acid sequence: CASSFQGAYTEAFF.

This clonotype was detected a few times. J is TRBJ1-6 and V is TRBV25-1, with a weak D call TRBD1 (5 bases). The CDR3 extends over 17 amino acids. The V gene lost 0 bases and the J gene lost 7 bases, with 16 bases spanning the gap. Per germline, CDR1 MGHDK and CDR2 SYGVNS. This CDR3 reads CASSEYRPGIKNSPLHF. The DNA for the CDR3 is TGTGCCAGCAGTGAATACCGACCAGGGATAAAGAATTCACCCCTCCACTTT.

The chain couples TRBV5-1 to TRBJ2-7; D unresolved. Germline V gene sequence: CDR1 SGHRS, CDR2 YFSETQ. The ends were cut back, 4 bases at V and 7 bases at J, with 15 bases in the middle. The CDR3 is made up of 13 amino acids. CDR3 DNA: TGCGCCAGCAGCCCGACTGACATGTGGGAGCAGTACTTC. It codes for CASSPTDMWEQYF.